This TCR beta chain was identified in a study of response to subunit inactivated influenza vaccine. One entry per CDR3 protein results from TCRdb running MiXCR on the RT-PCR reads. The sample holds hundreds of thousands of distinct CDR3 sequences; 15% to 20% are singletons and the top ten take about 11%. A word on this clonotype: Its antigen is currently unknown.

Germline-derived CDR1 and CDR2 are SEHNR and FQNEAQ (reference sequence). Trimming removed 3 bases at V and 3 bases at J, with 12 bases between. The CDR3 consists of 14 residues. Study outcomes and limitations: It was suggested by the authors that few new T cells are recruited by each seasonal influenza vaccination.

The material sequenced was PBMCs from blood, taken more than 4 days after vaccination. The chain recombines TRBV7-9 with TRBJ2-7, with D tentatively TRBD1 (5 bases). The TCR originated in a man in his fifties who received an inactivated influenza vaccine. The CDR3 DNA reads TGTGCCAGCAGCTTCCGTCAGGGAAGCTACGAGCAGTACTTC. As protein: CASSFRQGSYEQYF.